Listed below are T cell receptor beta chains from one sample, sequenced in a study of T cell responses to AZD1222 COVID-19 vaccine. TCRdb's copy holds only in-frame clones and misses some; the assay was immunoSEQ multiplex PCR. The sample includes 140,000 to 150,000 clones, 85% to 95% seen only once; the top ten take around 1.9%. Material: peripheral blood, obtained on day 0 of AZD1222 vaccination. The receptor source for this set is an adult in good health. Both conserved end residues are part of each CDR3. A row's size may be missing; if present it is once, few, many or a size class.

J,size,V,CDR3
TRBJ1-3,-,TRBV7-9,CASSLALGNTIYF
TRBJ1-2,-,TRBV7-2,CASTLIQAPNYGYTF
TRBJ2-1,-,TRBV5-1,CASSKRGPLEDEQFF
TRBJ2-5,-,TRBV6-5,CASSQTGGSGETQYF
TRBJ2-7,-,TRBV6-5,CASSSDRGYEQYF
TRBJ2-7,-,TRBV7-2,CASSLGGHDYEQYF
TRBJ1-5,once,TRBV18,CASSNRDASNQPQHF
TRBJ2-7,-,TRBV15,CATSREGVPYEQYF
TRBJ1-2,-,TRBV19,CASSIQTGPYGYTF
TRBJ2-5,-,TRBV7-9,CASSLTNGREETQYF
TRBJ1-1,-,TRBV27,CASSFSSGQGRTEAFF
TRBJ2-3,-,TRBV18,CASSPPGLAVTDTQYF
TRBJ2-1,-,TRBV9,CASSVEGASYNEQFF
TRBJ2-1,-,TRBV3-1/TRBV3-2,CASSRALAGANEQFF
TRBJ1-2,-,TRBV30,CAWSWWDGTRNGYTF
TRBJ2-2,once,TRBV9,CASSVSQRENTGELFF
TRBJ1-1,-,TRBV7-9,CASSWGAEGEAFF
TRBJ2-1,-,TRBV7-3,CASSWGAHSYNEQFF
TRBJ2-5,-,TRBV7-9,CASSLRASGRGETQYF
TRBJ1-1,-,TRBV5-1,CASSPGEGAYTEAFF
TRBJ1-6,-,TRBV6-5,CASDNNSPLHF
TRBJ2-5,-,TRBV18,CASSPGGETQYF
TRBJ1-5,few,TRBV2,CASSDRGNQPQHF
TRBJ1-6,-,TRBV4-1,CASSQAGTGNSPLHF
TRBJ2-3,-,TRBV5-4,CASSLGGQGLSDTQYF
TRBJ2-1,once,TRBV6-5,CASTPSTSGRYEQFF
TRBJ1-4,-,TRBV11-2,CASSFPFRGWGEKLFF
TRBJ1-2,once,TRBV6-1,CASSEFGTGSGYTF
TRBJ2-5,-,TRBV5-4,CASRGQGVETQYF
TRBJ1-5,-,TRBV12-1,CASSFGGLQPQHF
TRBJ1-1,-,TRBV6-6,CASSARQNTEAFF
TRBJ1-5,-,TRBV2,CASSARAGNQPQHF
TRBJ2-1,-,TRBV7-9,CASSFLGKDLAVNYNEQFF
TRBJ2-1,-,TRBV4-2,CASSQGAGDYNEQFF
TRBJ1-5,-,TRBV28,CASSLSRGGHQPQHF
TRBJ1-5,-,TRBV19,CASSPLGQPQHF
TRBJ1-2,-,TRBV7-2,CASSLAPQAFGGYTF
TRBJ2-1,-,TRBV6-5,CASRRLAGGEQFF
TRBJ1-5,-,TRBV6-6,CASSPRTGDQPQHF
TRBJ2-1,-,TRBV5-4,CASSAGGLSSYNEQFF
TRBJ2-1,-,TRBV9,CASSVTGAGEQFF
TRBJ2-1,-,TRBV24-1,CATSDLHEGNEQFF
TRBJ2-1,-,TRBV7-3,CASSTGSYNEQFF
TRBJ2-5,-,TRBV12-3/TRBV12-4,CAADRGRETQYF
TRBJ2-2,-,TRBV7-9,CASSWEGTGELFF
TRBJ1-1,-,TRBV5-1,CASRPEPGNTEAFF
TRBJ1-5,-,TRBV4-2,CASSQGRANQPQHF